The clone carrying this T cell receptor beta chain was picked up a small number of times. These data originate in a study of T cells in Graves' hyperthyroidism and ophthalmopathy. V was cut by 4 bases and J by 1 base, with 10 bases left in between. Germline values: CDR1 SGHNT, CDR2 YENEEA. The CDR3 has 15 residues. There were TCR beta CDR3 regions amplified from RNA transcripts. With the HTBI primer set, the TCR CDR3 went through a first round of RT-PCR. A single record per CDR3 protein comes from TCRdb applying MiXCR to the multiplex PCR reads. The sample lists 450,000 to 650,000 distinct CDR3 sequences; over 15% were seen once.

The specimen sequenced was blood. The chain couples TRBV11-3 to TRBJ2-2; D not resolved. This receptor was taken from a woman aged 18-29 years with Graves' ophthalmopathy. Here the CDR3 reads CASSSWGQNTGELFF. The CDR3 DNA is TGTGCCAGCAGCTCTTGGGGTCAGAACACCGGGGAGCTGTTTTTT. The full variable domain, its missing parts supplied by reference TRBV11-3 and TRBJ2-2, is EAGVVQSPRYKIIEKKQPVAFWCNPISGHNTLYWYLQNLGQGPELLIRYENEEAVDDSQLPKDRFSAERLKGVDSTLKIQPAELGDSAVYLCASSSWGQNTGELFFGEGSRLTVL.